This entry lists 26 T cell receptor beta chains sequenced from one sample in a study of Ad26.COV2.S vaccination and SARS-CoV-2 variants. Sequenced by immunoSEQ multiplex PCR; TCRdb stores in-frame clones only, minus some. This table holds about 350,000 clones, 92% found once. Source: peripheral blood, taken after recovery from COVID-19. The receptors stem from a human donor who had recovered from COVID-19.

The chain links TRBV6-6 to TRBJ1-2; perhaps TRBD1 as D (6 bases). CDR1 and CDR2 from the germline V gene are MNHNY and SVGAGI (reference sequence). V gave up 5 bases and J gave up 7 bases, with 26 bases separating them. CDR3 size: 17 residues. CDR3 nucleotide sequence: TGTGCCAGCAGTCGCACAGGGAATCGAACCCCTTTCGGTGGCTACACCTTC. It translates to CASSRTGNRTPFGGYTF.

The chain employs TRBV15 and TRBJ2-7; 7 bases match TRBD1. The CDR3 has 13 amino acids. After removal of 0 bases from V and 7 bases from J, the junction contained 3 bases not matched to a gene. Germline assignment: CDR1 LNHNV and CDR2 YYDKDF (reference sequence). The CDR3 is CATSRDPDREQYF. DNA of the CDR3: TGTGCCACCAGCAGAGATCCGGACAGGGAGCAGTACTTC.

The CDR3 sequence is CASSFGTGPRAGYEAFF. CDR3 in DNA: TGTGCCAGCAGCTTCGGCACGGGGCCCCGGGCTGGTTATGAAGCTTTCTTT. The chain recombines TRBV11-2 with TRBJ1-1, with D tentatively TRBD1 (5 bases). In germline, CDR1 is SGHAT, CDR2 FQNNGV. The CDR3 is made up of 17 amino acids. Trimming shortened V by 3 bases and J by 7 bases, and 24 bases separated the two germline ends.

V gene TRBV2 combines with J gene TRBJ2-5; TRBD1 agrees at 9 bases. V lost 7 bases to trimming and J lost 5 bases; unmatched junction nucleotides: 11. This CDR3 has 15 amino acids. Per germline, CDR1 SNHLY and CDR2 FYNNEI. CDR3 in DNA: TGTGCCAGCATATTCGGACAGGGGTTATTGGAGACCCAGTACTTC. This sequence encodes CASIFGQGLLETQYF.

DNA of the CDR3: TGTGCCACCAGTGATTTTAGACAGGGCCCGAACACCGGGGAGCTGTTTTTT. Translation: CATSDFRQGPNTGELFF. This chain links TRBV24-1 with TRBJ2-2, with 7 bases aligning to TRBD1. Germline trimming cut 1 base from V and 0 bases from J; bases unmatched to any gene: 4. There are 17 residues in the CDR3. Germline CDR1 reads KGHDR; CDR2 reads SFDVKD.

This clone was counted a few times. The chain has TRBV7-9 and TRBJ1-1; unclear D gene. Germline lookup yields CDR1 SEHNR and CDR2 FQNEAQ (reference sequence). There are 13 residues in the CDR3. Trimming left V 6 bases short and J 6 bases short, with 14 bases between. The CDR3 loop is CASRYAERAEAFF. CDR3 coding DNA: TGTGCCAGCAGATACGCCGAGAGGGCTGAAGCTTTCTTT.

CDR3 in amino acids: CASSYGTGLGQYF. The CDR3 region has the DNA TGTGCCAGCAGTTACGGGACAGGGTTGGGGCAGTACTTC. The chain employs TRBV6-5 and TRBJ2-7, with 9 bases fitting TRBD1. V shed 2 bases, J shed 9 bases, and the junction held 5 bases outside the gene matches. The germline gives CDR1 MNHEY, CDR2 SVGAGI. There are 13 residues in the CDR3.

This sequence joins TRBV5-1 and TRBJ2-3, with D perhaps matching TRBD1 or TRBD2 (5 bases each). CDR1 is SGHRS, CDR2 YFSETQ, per germline. This CDR3 is 19 amino acids long. The V gene lost 0 bases and the J gene lost 1 base, with 21 bases spanning the gap. DNA of the CDR3: TGCGCCAGCAGCTTGGCCCCCACCGGGACCTCCAGTGGCACAGATACGCAGTATTTT. Encoded protein: CASSLAPTGTSSGTDTQYF.

The chain employs TRBV27 and TRBJ1-2; 7 nucleotides match TRBD1. V lost 5 bases to trimming and J lost 4 bases; unmatched junction nucleotides: 10. Germline V CDR1 and CDR2: MNHEY, SMNVEV (reference sequence). The CDR3 totals 15 residues. CDR3 nucleotides: TGTGCCAGCAGTAAAGACAGGGCCCTTATCTATGGCTACACCTTC. Translating gives CASSKDRALIYGYTF.

This clone was counted once. The chain employs TRBV29-1 and TRBJ1-1, with D possibly matching TRBD1 (5 bases). CDR1 and CDR2 (germline): SQVTM, ANQGSEA. This CDR3 is 12 amino acids long. Trimming took off 4 bases at V and 2 bases at J, with 8 bases between the two ends. The CDR3 loop is CSVVGANTEAFF. The CDR3 DNA reads as TGCAGCGTTGTCGGGGCCAACACTGAAGCTTTCTTT. The full variable domain, its missing parts supplied by reference TRBV29-1 and TRBJ1-1, is SAVISQKPSRDICQRGTSLTIQCQVDSQVTMMFWYRQQPGQSLTLIATANQGSEATYESGFVIDKFPISRPNLTFSTLTVSNMSPEDSSIYLCSVVGANTEAFFGQGTRLTVV.

The chain links TRBV5-1 to TRBJ2-7, with 8 bases matching TRBD2. This CDR3 has 15 residues. V lost 4 bases to trimming and J lost 8 bases; unmatched junction nucleotides: 14. The V gene's germline CDR1 is SGHRS and CDR2 YFSETQ. The DNA of the CDR3 is TGCGCCAGCAGCCCCCTCCGGACTAGCCCGAGAAAGCAGTACTTC. As protein: CASSPLRTSPRKQYF.

CDR3 sequence reads: CASSPRLAGGPSFETQYF. CDR3 nucleotides: TGTGCCAGCAGTCCCAGACTAGCGGGGGGGCCGTCGTTCGAGACCCAGTACTTC. J is TRBJ2-5 and V is TRBV6-6; TRBD2 matches at 14 bases. J was trimmed by 5 bases and V by 5 bases; bases with no gene match: 13. This CDR3 region has 18 residues. Germline V gene data show CDR1 as MNHNY and CDR2 as SVGAGI (reference sequence).

V gene TRBV9 combines with J gene TRBJ2-3, with D tentatively TRBD1 (5 bases). There are 15 residues in the CDR3. Germline loops: CDR1 SGDLS, CDR2 YYNGEE. The V end lost 2 bases, the J end lost 0 bases, and 10 bases lay between the germline ends. In DNA form, the CDR3 reads TGTGCCAGCAGCGTGTCAGGGAAGAGCACAGATACGCAGTATTTT. Residues: CASSVSGKSTDTQYF.

In its sample, this clone was seen once. The chain couples TRBV9 to TRBJ1-2; D call uncertain. Germline values: CDR1 SGDLS, CDR2 YYNGEE. The CDR3 consists of 14 residues. The ends were cut back, 4 bases at V and 1 base at J, with 11 bases in the middle. In nucleotides, the CDR3 is TGTGCCAGCAGCTTGGCAGTATTTAACTATGGCTACACCTTC. It encodes CASSLAVFNYGYTF.

The chain links TRBV9 to TRBJ2-3; 7 bases map to TRBD1. Germline V gene data show CDR1 as SGDLS and CDR2 as YYNGEE. The CDR3 runs 15 residues. The trim removed 0 bases at V and 5 bases at J, leaving 6 bases unmatched. CDR3 DNA sequence: TGTGCCAGCAGCGTAGAGGACAGGTCTGGAGATACGCAGTATTTT. It codes for CASSVEDRSGDTQYF.

The chain couples TRBV29-1 to TRBJ1-1, with no clear D. Germline CDR1 reads SQVTM; CDR2 reads ANQGSEA. The ends were cut back, 5 bases at V and 1 base at J, with 8 bases in the middle. There are 12 residues in the CDR3. The CDR3 sequence: CSVNGGNTEAFF. In DNA form, the CDR3 reads TGCAGCGTTAACGGTGGGAACACTGAAGCTTTCTTT.

The chain uses TRBV3-1 (or the pseudogene TRBV3-2) and TRBJ2-5, with 7 bases that match TRBD1. V lost 2 bases and J lost 5; bases outside the gene matches: 8. The CDR3 covers 15 residues. From germline, CDR1 is LGHDT and CDR2 YNNKEL (reference sequence). The CDR3 here is CASSQRDRRLETQYF. The CDR3 DNA reads as TGTGCCAGCAGCCAAAGGGACAGAAGACTCGAGACCCAGTACTTC.

The chain links TRBV11-3 to TRBJ2-2; D not resolved. This CDR3 region has 13 residues. CDR1 is SGHNT and CDR2 is YENEEA in the germline V gene. Trimming took off 4 bases at V and 6 bases at J, with 9 bases between the two ends. The chain's CDR3 is CASSSFRSGELFF. CDR3 in DNA: TGTGCCAGCAGCTCGTTCCGGTCCGGGGAGCTGTTTTTT.

The chain recombines TRBV4-1 with TRBJ2-7, with D tentatively TRBD1 (5 bases). Germline CDR1 is MGHRA and CDR2 is YSYEKL. The CDR3 covers 12 residues. V was cut by 4 bases and J by 3 bases, with 7 bases left in between. The CDR3 region has the DNA TGCGCCAGCAGCCGAGACAGCTACGAGCAGTACTTC. Translating it yields CASSRDSYEQYF.

This clone was seen a single time. V usage is TRBV6-1 and J usage is TRBJ1-2, with D possibly being TRBD1 (6 bases). Germline CDR1 reads MNHNS; CDR2 reads SASEGT. The CDR3 sequence is 17 residues long. The ends were cut back, 0 bases at V and 3 bases at J, with 17 bases in the middle. CDR3 DNA sequence: TGTGCCAGCAGTGAAGCGGGGGGGCTTAAGCAATACTATGGCTACACCTTC. It codes for CASSEAGGLKQYYGYTF.

J is TRBJ2-4 and V is TRBV7-9; D unresolved. The ends were cut back, 1 base at V and 15 bases at J, with 13 bases in the middle. Looked up from germline, CDR1 is SEHNR and CDR2 is FQNEAQ (reference sequence). The CDR3 totals 12 residues. The DNA of the CDR3 is TGTGCCAGCAGCTTAGAGCCTGCTCGTCCGTACTTC. It codes for CASSLEPARPYF.

The DNA of the CDR3 is TGTGCCAGTAGTATAGATCGACATCAAACCCAAAGCAATGAGCAGTTCTTC. Amino acid sequence: CASSIDRHQTQSNEQFF. The chain recombines TRBV19 with TRBJ2-1; D not resolved. CDR1 is LNHDA, CDR2 SQIVND, per germline (reference sequence). V was shortened by 0 bases and J by 6 bases, with 18 bases between the two germline ends. CDR3 size: 17 residues.

This clone is a singleton in its sample. The chain joins TRBV7-9 to TRBJ2-7, with D perhaps assigned TRBD1 or TRBD2 (5 bases each). Looked up from germline, CDR1 is SEHNR and CDR2 is FQNEAQ (reference sequence). The CDR3 has 14 amino acids. V lost 5 bases, J lost 2 bases, and 13 bases lay in between. CDR3 in DNA: TGTGCCAGCAGCCAAGGGGAGAACCCCTACGAGCAGTACTTC. This sequence encodes CASSQGENPYEQYF.

V and J are TRBV5-1 and TRBJ2-5; 7 positions agree with TRBD2. CDR3 length: 12 amino acids. J lost 1 base, V lost 8 bases, and 2 bases had no gene match. The germline gives CDR1 SGHRS, CDR2 YFSETQ. The chain's CDR3 is CASRLAQETQYF. CDR3 sequence (DNA): TGCGCCAGTCGACTAGCCCAAGAGACCCAGTACTTC.

This clone was detected only once. At the DNA level, this CDR3 is encoded by other sequences in the same sample as well. V and J are TRBV9 and TRBJ2-3; 7 bases line up with TRBD1. The CDR3 is 16 amino acids. Germline trimming cut 0 bases from V and 0 bases from J; bases unmatched to any gene: 4. The germline V gene has CDR1 SGDLS and CDR2 YYNGEE. CDR3 sequence reads: CASSVEGGLSTDTQYF. CDR3 in DNA: TGTGCCAGCAGCGTAGAAGGGGGCCTCAGCACAGATACGCAGTATTTT.

CDR3 protein: CATSRGFDWNPLSASTDTQYF. CDR3 DNA: TGTGCCACCAGCAGAGGCTTCGACTGGAACCCCTTGTCAGCTAGCACAGATACGCAGTATTTT. V and J are TRBV15 and TRBJ2-3, with D unclear. The CDR3 covers 21 residues. Germline loops: CDR1 LNHNV, CDR2 YYDKDF (reference sequence). Between the trimmed V and J ends, which lost 1 base and 0 bases, there was a span of 26 bases.